These 20 T cell receptor beta chains were all obtained from the same sample, sequenced in a study of blood T cells in healthy people across ages. A sample-barcoded 5' primer and a J-beta primer mix were used in a second PCR of about 6 to 12 cycles. MiXCR, applied by TCRdb to the 5' RACE reads, yields one record per CDR3 protein. Of about 720,000 distinct CDR3 sequences listed, more than 20% are singletons. The data were also submitted as part of a second study, on T cells of mothers and their children.

Sequenced sample: blood. The receptors shown here come from a boy between 10 and 17 years old in good health.

This clonotype was detected a few times. This chain connects TRBV20-1 to TRBJ2-2; 7 nucleotides align to TRBD2. This CDR3 has 15 residues. J was trimmed by 0 bases and V by 5 bases; bases with no gene match: 6. Germline assignment: CDR1 DFQATT and CDR2 SNEGSKA (reference sequence). CDR3 region: CSAGGGPANTGELFF. CDR3 in DNA: TGCAGTGCTGGGGGGGGACCAGCGAACACCGGGGAGCTGTTTTTT.

This clonotype has only a few counts. V is TRBV6-2 or TRBV6-3 and J is TRBJ2-7; D may be TRBD1 (6 bases). The germline CDR1 and CDR2 sequences are MNHEY and SVGEGT. This CDR3 region has 15 residues. V was clipped by 2 bases and J by 0 bases, with 11 bases between them. The CDR3: CASSYTGPISYEQYF. CDR3 sequence (DNA): TGTGCCAGCAGTTACACAGGGCCCATCTCCTACGAGCAGTACTTC.

About this clonotype: At one of its ends the junction is not consistent with the germline gene, which may arise from a read error. This chain joins TRBV7-3 and TRBJ1-2; maybe TRBD1 (5 bases). The CDR3 runs to 14 residues. Germline CDR1 SGHTA, CDR2 FQGTGA. This chain's CDR3 is CASSLTPGNYGHTF. DNA for the CDR3: TGTGCCAGCAGCTTAACGCCAGGGAACTATGGCCACACCTTC.

The V and J genes are TRBV19 and TRBJ2-7; D uncertain. The germline V gene encodes CDR1 LNHDA and CDR2 SQIVND (reference sequence). The CDR3 consists of 13 residues. Trimming left V 2 bases short and J 3 bases short, with 8 bases between. CDR3 DNA sequence: TGTGCCAGTAGTATAAATGGCGGCTACGAGCAGTACTTC. Its translation is CASSINGGYEQYF.

This clonotype was detected only a few times. This chain connects TRBV7-2 to TRBJ2-1, with 11 bases lining up with TRBD2. Losses at the gene ends were 4 bases for V and 6 bases for J; bases not matched to a gene: 5. This CDR3 is built from 15 residues. The V gene's germline CDR1 is SGHTA and CDR2 FQGNSA. The CDR3 spells CASSYPGTSGNEQFF. CDR3 nucleotides: TGTGCCAGCAGCTACCCCGGGACTAGCGGCAATGAGCAGTTCTTC.

The chain carries TRBV12-3 or TRBV12-4 and TRBJ1-5; 10 bases are a match to TRBD1. This CDR3 spans 15 amino acids. Trimming cost V 5 bases and J 7 bases; bases outside gene matches: 8. The CDR3 DNA reads as TGTGCCAGCAGTACTAGGACAGGGGGGAGCCAGCCCCAGCATTTT. Its protein product is CASSTRTGGSQPQHF.

The chain combines TRBV20-1 with TRBJ1-5; TRBD1 is a possible D gene (5 bases). Trimming took 6 bases from V and 5 from J, leaving 17 bases between them. The CDR3 extends over 14 amino acids. Germline V gene data show CDR1 as DFQATT and CDR2 as SNEGSKA (reference sequence). The CDR3 region has the DNA TGCAGTGCAGAACGACAGTTGAATGATCAGCCCCAGCATTTT. It specifies CSAERQLNDQPQHF.

The V and J genes are TRBV29-1 and TRBJ2-2; possibly TRBD1 for D (6 bases). Germline loops: CDR1 SQVTM, CDR2 ANQGSEA. The CDR3 covers 13 residues. V was cut by 1 base and J by 8 bases, with 11 bases left in between. This CDR3 reads CSVEVGHPGELFF. CDR3 DNA sequence: TGCAGCGTTGAAGTGGGACATCCTGGGGAGCTGTTTTTT.

This rearrangement joins TRBV20-1 to TRBJ2-2, with TRBD2 identical over 7 bases. This CDR3 contains 13 residues. Trimming at V came to 6 bases and at J to 0 bases, leaving 1 base not matched to a gene. CDR1 is DFQATT, CDR2 SNEGSKA, per germline (reference sequence). CDR3 bases: TGCAGTGCGGGAGGGGCGAACACCGGGGAGCTGTTTTTT. Residues: CSAGGANTGELFF.

This chain uses TRBV28 with TRBJ2-1, with TRBD1 as a possible D gene (5 bases). The assigned J gene may be wrong: the sequence end matches TRBJ2-5 better. The CDR3 sequence is 14 residues long. Per the germline V gene, CDR1 is MDHEN and CDR2 is SYDVKM. CDR3 loop: CASTPDMPRETQYF. In nucleotides, the CDR3 is TGTGCCAGCACCCCGGACATGCCCCGGGAGACCCAGTACTTC.

This clonotype occurred a few times. The rearrangement joins TRBV6-2 or TRBV6-3 to TRBJ2-6, with D unresolved. Per germline, CDR1 MNHEY and CDR2 SVGEGT. Trimming left V 6 bases short and J 0 bases short, with 15 bases between. CDR3 length: 17 residues. The CDR3 DNA is TGTGCCAGCAGCCGTCCGGGCTACAACTCTGGGGCCAACGTCCTGACTTTC. Protein sequence: CASSRPGYNSGANVLTF.

Only one count was recorded for this clonotype. The V gene is TRBV7-9, the J gene TRBJ1-1; tentative D call: TRBD1 (5 bases). The V and J ends lost 5 bases and 2 bases respectively, with 12 bases between them. Germline lookup yields CDR1 SEHNR and CDR2 FQNEAQ (reference sequence). The CDR3 extends over 14 amino acids. The CDR3: CASSALDSNTEAFF. CDR3 coding DNA: TGTGCCAGCAGCGCACTAGACAGTAACACTGAAGCTTTCTTT. The whole variable domain, remainder taken from reference TRBV7-9 and TRBJ1-1, is DTGVSQNPRHKITKRGQNVTFRCDPISEHNRLYWYRQTLGQGPEFLTYFQNEAQLEKSRLLSDRFSAERPKGSFSTLEIQRTEQGDSAMYLCASSALDSNTEAFFGQGTRLTVV.

The chain uses TRBV6-6 and TRBJ1-3, with D maybe TRBD1 (5 bases). CDR3 length: 16 residues. Trimming removed 2 bases at V and 0 bases at J, with 11 bases between. Germline V lookup: CDR1 MNHNY, CDR2 SVGAGI (reference sequence). In DNA form, the CDR3 reads TGTGCCAGCAGTTACCCGGGACGTAGCTCTGGAAACACCATATATTTT. Translation: CASSYPGRSSGNTIYF.

The chain couples TRBV20-1 to TRBJ2-3; TRBD1 agrees at 9 bases. Germline CDR1 DFQATT, CDR2 SNEGSKA (reference sequence). The CDR3 extends over 15 amino acids. V shed 5 bases and J 6 bases; nucleotides not matched to a gene: 12. CDR3 loop: CSAPRPQGARDTQYF. The DNA for the CDR3 is TGCAGTGCTCCCCGGCCACAGGGGGCTAGGGATACGCAGTATTTT.

The chain carries TRBV20-1 and TRBJ2-2, with a weak D call TRBD1 (5 bases). This CDR3 contains 13 residues. Deletions cut 6 bases from V and 3 bases from J, with 11 bases between. The germline gives CDR1 DFQATT, CDR2 SNEGSKA (reference sequence). CDR3 sequence reads: CSAPDIYTGELFF. CDR3 in DNA: TGCAGTGCCCCGGACATCTACACCGGGGAGCTGTTTTTT.

The J gene is TRBJ2-2, the V gene TRBV5-6; D gene unclear. The CDR3 is 16 residues long. CDR1 is SGHDT and CDR2 is YYEEEE in the germline V gene. Trimming cost V 1 base and J 3 bases, with 13 bases left between them. CDR3 protein: CASSLRGFGDTGELFF. CDR3 DNA: TGTGCCAGCAGCTTGCGAGGTTTTGGAGACACCGGGGAGCTGTTTTTT.

The chain uses TRBV6-5 and TRBJ2-7, with D unclear. The DNA matches TRBJ2-5 better at its end, which makes the J call doubtful. The germline V gene encodes CDR1 MNHEY and CDR2 SVGAGI. The CDR3 covers 16 residues. CDR3 protein: CASIYRSSRLGETQYF. DNA for the CDR3: TGTGCCAGCATTTATCGTAGTAGCCGGCTCGGGGAGACCCAGTACTTC.

This clonotype appeared a few times. V and J are TRBV20-1 and TRBJ2-5; D unclear. The CDR3 covers 14 residues. Trimming left V 1 base short and J 5 bases short, with 14 bases between. Germline lookup yields CDR1 DFQATT and CDR2 SNEGSKA (reference sequence). This CDR3 reads CSARGSEASETQYF. For the CDR3, the DNA is TGCAGTGCTAGAGGTTCTGAGGCCTCGGAGACCCAGTACTTC.

This chain connects TRBV7-2 to TRBJ2-5; 8 nucleotides align to TRBD1. This CDR3 is 19 amino acids long. The germline CDR1 and CDR2 sequences are SGHTA and FQGNSA. With 0 bases clipped from V and 3 bases from J, the junction kept 15 bases outside the gene matches. The CDR3 spells CASSLAGQGAFYPKETQYF. The CDR3 nucleotides are TGTGCCAGCAGCTTAGCCGGTCAGGGGGCGTTCTATCCCAAAGAGACCCAGTACTTC.

This clonotype was found a few times. The CDR3 DNA is TGTGCCAGCAGTTATGACTGTGGGGATAGCAATCAGCCCCAGCATTTT. Translated, it gives CASSYDCGDSNQPQHF. This rearrangement joins TRBV6-8 to TRBJ1-5; D not certain. Germline values: CDR1 MNHGY, CDR2 SAAAGT. The CDR3 spans 16 residues. Deletions cut 3 bases from V and 0 bases from J, with 12 bases between.